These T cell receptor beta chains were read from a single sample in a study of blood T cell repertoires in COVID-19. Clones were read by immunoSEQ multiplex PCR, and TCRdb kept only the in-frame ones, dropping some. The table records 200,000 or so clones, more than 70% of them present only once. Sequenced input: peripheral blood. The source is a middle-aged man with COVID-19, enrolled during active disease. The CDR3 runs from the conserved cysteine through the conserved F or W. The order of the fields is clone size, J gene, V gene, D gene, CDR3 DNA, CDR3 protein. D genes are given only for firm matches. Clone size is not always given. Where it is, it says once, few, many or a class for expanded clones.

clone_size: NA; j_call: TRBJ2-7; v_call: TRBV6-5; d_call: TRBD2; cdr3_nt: TGTGCCAGCACCCCACTAGCGGGAGGGTCCTACGAGCAGTACTTC; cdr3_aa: CASTPLAGGSYEQYF
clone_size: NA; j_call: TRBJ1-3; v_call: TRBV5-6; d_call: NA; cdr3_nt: TGTGCCAGCAGCGACTACAGGACAGCTGGAAACACCATATATTTT; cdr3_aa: CASSDYRTAGNTIYF
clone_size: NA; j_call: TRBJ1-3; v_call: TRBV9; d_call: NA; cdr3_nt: TGTGCCAGCAGCGTAGACGGTGGAAACACCATATATTTT; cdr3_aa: CASSVDGGNTIYF
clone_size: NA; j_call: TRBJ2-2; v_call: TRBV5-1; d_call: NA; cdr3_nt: TGCGCCAGCAGCTTTATGAGACAGTCGAACACCGGGGAGCTGTTTTTT; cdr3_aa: CASSFMRQSNTGELFF
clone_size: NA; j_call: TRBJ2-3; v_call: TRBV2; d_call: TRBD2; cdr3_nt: TGTGCCAGCAGTGGGCAGCGGGGGGGCACAGATACGCAGTATTTT; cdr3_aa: CASSGQRGGTDTQYF
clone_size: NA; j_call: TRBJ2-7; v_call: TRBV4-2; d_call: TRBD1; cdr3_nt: TGTGCCAGCAGCCAGATGCTGAGCCCACCGGGACAGGGGCAGTACGAGCAGTACTTC; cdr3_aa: CASSQMLSPPGQGQYEQYF
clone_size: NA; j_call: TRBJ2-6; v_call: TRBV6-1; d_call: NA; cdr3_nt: TGTGCCAGCAGTGTTGACAGCAACTCTGGGGCCAACGTCCTGACTTTC; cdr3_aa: CASSVDSNSGANVLTF
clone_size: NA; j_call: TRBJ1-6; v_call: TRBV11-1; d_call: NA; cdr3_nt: TGTGCCAGCAGCCCAGACAGGACAATTTCACCCCTCCACTTT; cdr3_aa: CASSPDRTISPLHF
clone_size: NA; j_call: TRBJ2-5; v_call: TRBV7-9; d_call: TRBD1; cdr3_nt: TGTGCCAGCAGCCCATGGACAGGGGGCCAAGAGACCCAGTACTTC; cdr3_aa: CASSPWTGGQETQYF
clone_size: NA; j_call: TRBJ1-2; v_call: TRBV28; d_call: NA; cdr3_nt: TGTGCCAGCCAGCGCTTCGGCGGGAACTATGGCTACACCTTC; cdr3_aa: CASQRFGGNYGYTF
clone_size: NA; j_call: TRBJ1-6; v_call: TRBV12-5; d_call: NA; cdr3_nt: TGTGCTAGTGGTTTGGTACCGGGGGATTCACCCCTCCACTTT; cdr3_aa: CASGLVPGDSPLHF
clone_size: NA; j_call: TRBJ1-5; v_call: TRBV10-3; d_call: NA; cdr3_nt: TGTGCCATCAGCCCCACCCCAGATAGCAATCAGCCCCAGCATTTT; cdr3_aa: CAISPTPDSNQPQHF
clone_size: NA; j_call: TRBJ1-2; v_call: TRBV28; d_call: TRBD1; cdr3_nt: TGTGCCAGCATAACCGGGACAGGGTATAGTGGCTACACCTTC; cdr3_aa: CASITGTGYSGYTF
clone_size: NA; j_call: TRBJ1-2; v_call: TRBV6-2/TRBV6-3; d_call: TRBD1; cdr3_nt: TGTGCCAGCAGCCGCGACAGGGCGGATGGCTACACCTTC; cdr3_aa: CASSRDRADGYTF
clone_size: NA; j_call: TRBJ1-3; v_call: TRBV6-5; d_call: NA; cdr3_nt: TGTGCCAGCAGTCCAACAGGTTCTGGAAACACCATATATTTT; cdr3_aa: CASSPTGSGNTIYF
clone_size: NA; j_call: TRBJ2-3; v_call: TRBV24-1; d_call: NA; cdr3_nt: TGTGCCACCAGTGATTTAGGGTCAGGGGTCAGCACAGATACGCAGTATTTT; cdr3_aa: CATSDLGSGVSTDTQYF
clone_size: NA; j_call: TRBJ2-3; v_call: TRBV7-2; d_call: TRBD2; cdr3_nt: TGTGCCAGCAGCTTAGGGCTAGCGGGAGGGCTGACAGATACGCAGTATTTT; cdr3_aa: CASSLGLAGGLTDTQYF
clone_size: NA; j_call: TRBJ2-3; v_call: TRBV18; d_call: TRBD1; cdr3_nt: TGTGCCAGCTCACCAAACAGGGGTAGCACAGATACGCAGTATTTT; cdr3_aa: CASSPNRGSTDTQYF
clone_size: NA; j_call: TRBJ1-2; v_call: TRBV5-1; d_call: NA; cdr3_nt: TGCGCCAGCAGCCCCGGACGGGGAACAAACTATGGCTACACCTTC; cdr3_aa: CASSPGRGTNYGYTF
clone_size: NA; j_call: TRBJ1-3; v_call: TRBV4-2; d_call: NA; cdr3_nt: TGTGCCAGCAGCCAAGGGGTAGGGAGCTCTGGAAACACCATATATTTT; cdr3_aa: CASSQGVGSSGNTIYF
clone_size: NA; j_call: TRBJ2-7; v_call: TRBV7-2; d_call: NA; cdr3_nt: TGTGCCAGCAGCTTAGCGGCTACAGATTCCTACGAGCAGTACTTC; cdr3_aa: CASSLAATDSYEQYF
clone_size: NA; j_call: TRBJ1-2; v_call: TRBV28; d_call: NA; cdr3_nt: TGTGCCAGCAGTTTAGAGCCTGCGGGCTATGGCTACACCTTC; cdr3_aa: CASSLEPAGYGYTF
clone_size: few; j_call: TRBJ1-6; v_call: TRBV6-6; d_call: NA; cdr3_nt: TGTGCCAGCATTCCACGGATAACCGGGAATTCACCCCTCCACTTT; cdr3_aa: CASIPRITGNSPLHF